The 3 T cell receptor beta chains reported below all come from one sample, sequenced in a study of T-cell reconstitution after alpha-beta-depleted transplantation in children. The authors prepared the TCRbeta library with unique molecular identifiers. TCRdb recomputed calls from the PCR reads with MiXCR, one row per CDR3 protein. Found here are about a million distinct CDR3 sequences, about 29% of them singletons; the top ten hold about 28%. Sequences were derived from PBMCs, mostly from graft donor cells, sampled 360 days after TCRalphabeta/CD19-depleted stem cell transplant. The receptor set was obtained from a boy less than two years old who had a stem cell transplant for SCID, so the T cells may come from the graft donor.

The CDR3 DNA follows: TGTGCCACCAGCACAACCCCCAAGACCCAGTACTTC. It encodes CATSTTPKTQYF. V gene TRBV15 combines with J gene TRBJ2-5, with D unresolved. The germline CDR1 and CDR2 sequences are LNHNV and YYDKDF (reference sequence). CDR3 size: 12 residues. V was clipped by 4 bases and J by 6 bases, with 9 bases between them.

The chain carries TRBV12-3 or TRBV12-4 and TRBJ2-7, with D maybe TRBD2 (6 bases). V lost 4 bases and J lost 3, with 10 bases in between. This CDR3 spans 13 amino acids. In nucleotides, the CDR3 is TGTGCCAGCAGTTGGGGGGACCGCTACGAGCAGTACTTC. This gives the protein CASSWGDRYEQYF.

This clonotype has just a few counts. CDR3 in DNA: TGTGCCACCAGTGATTTGTGGACCGGGGGCTCCGGGGAGCTGTTTTTT. This sequence encodes CATSDLWTGGSGELFF. The rearrangement uses TRBV24-1 and TRBJ2-2; D may match TRBD1 or TRBD2 (6 bases each). Germline V lookup: CDR1 KGHDR, CDR2 SFDVKD. The CDR3 has 16 amino acids. The V end lost 0 bases, the J end lost 6 bases, and 13 bases lay between the germline ends.